The source of this T cell receptor (beta chain) is a study of T-cell reconstitution after alpha-beta-depleted transplantation in children. General study points: T-cell counts and diversity were attributed mostly to newly produced T cells one year after transplant. Reportedly, alpha-beta T cells present about two months post-transplant originated from several hundred expanded clones of graft origin. There were some patients whose high TCRbeta diversity at day 60 came from surviving recipient T cells and thymic progenitors.

This clonotype has a count of ten or more. Its specificity is not known. CDR1 is SGHRS and CDR2 is YFSETQ in the germline V gene. The CDR3 spans 15 residues. Trimming shortened V by 2 bases and J by 3 bases, and 12 bases separated the two germline ends. Unique molecular identifiers were incorporated when the TCRbeta library was constructed. TCRdb independently ran MiXCR on the PCR reads; one entry per CDR3 protein. This table holds some 200,000 distinct CDR3 sequences, around 9.2% found once. The receptor was isolated from a male patient under 10 years old who had a stem cell transplant for acute myeloid leukemia, so the T cells may come from the graft donor. The sequences come from PBMCs, mostly from graft donor cells, collected 360 days after TCRalphabeta/CD19-depleted stem cell transplant. This rearrangement joins TRBV5-1 to TRBJ2-1; D is perhaps TRBD1 (5 bases). The CDR3 nucleotides read TGCGCCAGCAGCTTTGCGGCAGGGTACTACAATGAGCAGTTCTTC. Encoded protein: CASSFAAGYYNEQFF.